What follows are 3 T cell receptor beta chains derived from one specimen sequenced in a study of T cell responses to AZD1222 COVID-19 vaccine. Here immunoSEQ multiplex PCR was the method, and the copy in TCRdb shows in-frame clones only, minus some. The sample shows over 150,000 clones, around 88% of them seen only once. Sequencing was performed on peripheral blood, taken on day 0 of AZD1222 vaccination. These receptors originate from an adult in good health.

This clone was seen a single time. The chain couples TRBV6-4 to TRBJ2-7; 8 bases map to TRBD2. Germline assignment: CDR1 MRHNA and CDR2 SNTAGT. The CDR3 covers 15 residues. J gave up 2 bases and V 3 bases, and 6 bases lay outside the gene matches. CDR3 sequence reads: CASSELAGPAYEQYF. The CDR3 bases are TGTGCCAGCAGTGAGCTAGCGGGCCCCGCCTACGAGCAGTACTTC.

V gene TRBV7-9 combines with J gene TRBJ2-7; no definite D call. Germline CDR1 SEHNR, CDR2 FQNEAQ (reference sequence). Deletions cut 4 bases from V and 0 bases from J, with 7 bases between. The CDR3 runs 13 residues. DNA of the CDR3: TGTGCCAGCAGCTCTCCCGTCTCCTACGAGCAGTACTTC. Amino acids: CASSSPVSYEQYF.

The chain employs TRBV10-2 and TRBJ1-5, with D tentatively TRBD1 (6 bases). Germline CDR1 is WSHSY and CDR2 is SAAADI. The V end was cut by 5 bases, the J end by 2 bases, with 10 bases between. The CDR3 runs 14 residues. This CDR3 is CASSSSGGNQPQHF. The DNA of the CDR3 is TGCGCCAGCAGTTCGTCAGGGGGCAATCAGCCCCAGCATTTT.